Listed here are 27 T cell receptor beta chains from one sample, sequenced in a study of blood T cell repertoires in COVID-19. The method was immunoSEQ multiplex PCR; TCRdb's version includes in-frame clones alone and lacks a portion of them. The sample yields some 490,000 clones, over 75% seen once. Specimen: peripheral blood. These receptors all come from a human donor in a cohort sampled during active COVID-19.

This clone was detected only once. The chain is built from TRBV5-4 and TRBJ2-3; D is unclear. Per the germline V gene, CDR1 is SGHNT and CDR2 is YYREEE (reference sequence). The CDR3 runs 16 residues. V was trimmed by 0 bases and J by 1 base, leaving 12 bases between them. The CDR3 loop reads CASSLGLAEGTDTQYF. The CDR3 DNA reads TGTGCCAGCAGCTTGGGTCTGGCGGAAGGCACAGATACGCAGTATTTT.

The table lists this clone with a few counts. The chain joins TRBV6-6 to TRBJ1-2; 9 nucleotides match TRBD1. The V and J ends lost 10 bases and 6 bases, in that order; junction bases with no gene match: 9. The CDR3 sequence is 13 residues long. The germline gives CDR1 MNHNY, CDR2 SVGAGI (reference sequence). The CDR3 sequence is CATQDRGRDGYTF. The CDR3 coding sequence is TGTGCCACCCAGGACAGGGGAAGGGATGGCTACACCTTC.

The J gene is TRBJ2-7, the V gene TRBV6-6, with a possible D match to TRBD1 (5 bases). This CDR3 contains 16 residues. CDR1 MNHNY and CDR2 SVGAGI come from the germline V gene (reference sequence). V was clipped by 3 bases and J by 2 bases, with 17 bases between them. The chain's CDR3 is CASSYYRPTVTYEQYF. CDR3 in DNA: TGTGCCAGCAGTTATTACAGGCCGACAGTTACCTACGAGCAGTACTTC.

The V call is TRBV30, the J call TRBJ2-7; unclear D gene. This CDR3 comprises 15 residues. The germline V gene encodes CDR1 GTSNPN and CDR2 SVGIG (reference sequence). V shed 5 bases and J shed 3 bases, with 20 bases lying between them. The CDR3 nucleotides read TGTGCCTGGGAGCCCAGCCAACTCCTAGTCTACGAGCAGTACTTC. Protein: CAWEPSQLLVYEQYF. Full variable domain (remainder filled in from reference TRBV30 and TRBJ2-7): SQTIHQWPATLVQPVGSPLSLECTVEGTSNPNLYWYRQAAGRGLQLLFYSVGIGQISSEVPQNLSASRPQDRQFILSSKKLLLSDSGFYLCAWEPSQLLVYEQYFGPGTRLTVT.

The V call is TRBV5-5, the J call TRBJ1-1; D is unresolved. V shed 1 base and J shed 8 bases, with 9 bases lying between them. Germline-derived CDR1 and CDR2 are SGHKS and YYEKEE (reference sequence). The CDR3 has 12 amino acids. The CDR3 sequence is CASSLPGEEAFF. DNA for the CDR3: TGTGCCAGCAGCTTGCCCGGAGAGGAAGCTTTCTTT.

The DNA of the CDR3 is TGTGCCAGCAGCTTAAGGAGGGAATCGGTCCAGCATTTT. Translation gives CASSLRRESVQHF. This chain joins TRBV7-2 and TRBJ1-5, with D uncertain. Trimming removed 2 bases from V and 12 bases from J, with 14 bases in between. The CDR3 runs to 13 residues. Germline CDR1 is SGHTA and CDR2 is FQGNSA.

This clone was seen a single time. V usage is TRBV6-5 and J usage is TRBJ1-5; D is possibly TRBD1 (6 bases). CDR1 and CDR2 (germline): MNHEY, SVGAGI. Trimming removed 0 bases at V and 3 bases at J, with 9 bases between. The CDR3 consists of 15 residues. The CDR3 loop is CASSYSGQTNQPQHF. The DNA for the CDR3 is TGTGCCAGCAGTTACTCCGGACAGACCAATCAGCCCCAGCATTTT.

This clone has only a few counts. This chain's CDR3 is CASSPGLYGTGELFF. CDR3 sequence (DNA): TGTGCCAGCAGTCCTGGGTTATACGGGACCGGGGAGCTGTTTTTT. The chain has TRBV27 and TRBJ2-2; D gene uncertain. The CDR3 loop spans 15 amino acids. The V end was cut by 5 bases, the J end by 5 bases, with 15 bases between. Germline V lookup: CDR1 MNHEY, CDR2 SMNVEV (reference sequence).

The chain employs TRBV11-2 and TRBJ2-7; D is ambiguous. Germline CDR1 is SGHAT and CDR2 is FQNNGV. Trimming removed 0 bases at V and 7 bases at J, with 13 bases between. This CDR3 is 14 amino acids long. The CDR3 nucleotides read TGTGCCAGCAGCTTAGACGTAGTTTTAGAGGAGCAGTACTTC. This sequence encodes CASSLDVVLEEQYF.

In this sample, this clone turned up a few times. DNA for the CDR3: TGCGCCAGCGGATTAGGGACAACGCCTTGTTACGAGCAGTACTTC. Amino acid sequence: CASGLGTTPCYEQYF. The chain joins TRBV23-1 to TRBJ2-7, with D possibly being TRBD1 (6 bases). TRBV23-1 is annotated as an ORF whose role is uncertain. Trimming took off 8 bases at V and 4 bases at J, with 21 bases between the two ends. The CDR3 is 15 amino acids.

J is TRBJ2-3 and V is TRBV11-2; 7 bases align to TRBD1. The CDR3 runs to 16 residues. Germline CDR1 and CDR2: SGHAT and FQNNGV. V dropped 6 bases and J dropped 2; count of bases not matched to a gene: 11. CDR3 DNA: TGTGCCAGCAGGACCCGATCCGGGACAGACACAGATACGCAGTATTTT. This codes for CASRTRSGTDTDTQYF.

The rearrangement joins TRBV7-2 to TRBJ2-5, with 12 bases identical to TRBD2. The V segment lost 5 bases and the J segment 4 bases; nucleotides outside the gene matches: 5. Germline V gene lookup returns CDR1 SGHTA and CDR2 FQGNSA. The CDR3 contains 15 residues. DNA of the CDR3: TGTGCCAGCAGCCTCCCGACTAGCGGGAGAGAGACCCAGTACTTC. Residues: CASSLPTSGRETQYF.

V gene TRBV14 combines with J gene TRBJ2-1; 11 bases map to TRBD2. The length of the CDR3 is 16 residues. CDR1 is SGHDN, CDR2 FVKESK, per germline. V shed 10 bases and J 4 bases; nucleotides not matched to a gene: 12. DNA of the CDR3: TGTGCCAATTGGGATAGCGGGAGGGGCCCTTACAATGAGCAGTTCTTC. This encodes CANWDSGRGPYNEQFF. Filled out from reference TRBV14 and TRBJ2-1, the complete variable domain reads EAGVTQFPSHSVIEKGQTVTLRCDPISGHDNLYWYRRVMGKEIKFLLHFVKESKQDESGMPNNRFLAERTGGTYSTLKVQPAELEDSGVYFCANWDSGRGPYNEQFFGPGTRLTVL.

CDR3 bases: TGTGCCAGCAGAGCGGGACAGGGGGGGAACAATGAGCAGTTCTTC. This gives the protein CASRAGQGGNNEQFF. The chain uses TRBV6-5 and TRBJ2-1, with TRBD1 identical over 11 bases. The CDR3 is 15 residues long. The germline CDR1 and CDR2 sequences are MNHEY and SVGAGI. Trimming took 6 bases from V and 5 from J; bases not matched to a gene: 6.

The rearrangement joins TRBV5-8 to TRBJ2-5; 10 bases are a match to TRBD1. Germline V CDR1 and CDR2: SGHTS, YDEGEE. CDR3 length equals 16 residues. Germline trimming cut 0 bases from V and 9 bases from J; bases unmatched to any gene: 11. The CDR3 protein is CASSLGWDRGARSQYF. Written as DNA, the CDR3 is TGTGCCAGCAGCTTGGGTTGGGACAGGGGAGCTCGGTCCCAGTACTTC.

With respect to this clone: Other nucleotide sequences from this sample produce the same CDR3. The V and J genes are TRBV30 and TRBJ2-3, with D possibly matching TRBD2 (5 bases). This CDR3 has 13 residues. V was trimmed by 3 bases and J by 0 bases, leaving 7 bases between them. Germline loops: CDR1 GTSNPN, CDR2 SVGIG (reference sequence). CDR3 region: CAWSAGSTDTQYF. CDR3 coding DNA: TGTGCCTGGAGCGCGGGCAGCACAGATACGCAGTATTTT.

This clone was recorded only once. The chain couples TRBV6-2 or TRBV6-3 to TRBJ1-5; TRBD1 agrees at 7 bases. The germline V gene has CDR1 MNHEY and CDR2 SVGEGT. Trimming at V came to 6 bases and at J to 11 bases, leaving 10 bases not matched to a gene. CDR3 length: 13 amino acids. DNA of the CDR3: TGTGCCAGCAGCATGACAGGGACTAGGACCCAGCATTTT. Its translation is CASSMTGTRTQHF.

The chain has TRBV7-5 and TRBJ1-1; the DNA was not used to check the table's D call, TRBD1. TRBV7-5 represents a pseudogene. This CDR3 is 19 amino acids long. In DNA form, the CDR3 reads TGTGCCAGAAGCTCCGGTTTTGGGGACAGGGCTACAATGAACACTGAAGCTTTCTTT. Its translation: CARSSGFGDRATMNTEAFF.

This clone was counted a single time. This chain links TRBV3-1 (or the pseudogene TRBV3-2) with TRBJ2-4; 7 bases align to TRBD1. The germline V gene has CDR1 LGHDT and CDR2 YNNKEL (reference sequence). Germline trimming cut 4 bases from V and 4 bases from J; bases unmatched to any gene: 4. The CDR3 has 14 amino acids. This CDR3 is CASSPDRQKNIQYF. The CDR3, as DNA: TGTGCCAGCAGCCCGGACAGGCAAAAAAACATTCAGTACTTC.

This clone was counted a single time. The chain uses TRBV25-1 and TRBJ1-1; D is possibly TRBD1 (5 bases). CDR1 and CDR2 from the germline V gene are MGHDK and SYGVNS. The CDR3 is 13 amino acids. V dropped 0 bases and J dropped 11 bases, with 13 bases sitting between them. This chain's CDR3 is CASSEYKGMTAFF. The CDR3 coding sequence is TGTGCCAGCAGTGAATATAAGGGGATGACGGCTTTCTTT. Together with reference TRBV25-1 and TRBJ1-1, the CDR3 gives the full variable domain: EADIYQTPRYLVIGTGKKITLECSQTMGHDKMYWYQQDPGMELHLIHYSYGVNSTEKGDLSSESTVSRIRTEHFPLTLESARPSHTSQYLCASSEYKGMTAFFGQGTRLTVV.

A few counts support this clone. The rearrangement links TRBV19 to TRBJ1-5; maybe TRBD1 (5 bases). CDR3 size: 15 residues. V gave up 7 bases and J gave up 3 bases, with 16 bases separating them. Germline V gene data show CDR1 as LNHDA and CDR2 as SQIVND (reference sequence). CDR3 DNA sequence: TGTGCCAGTAACTTGCAGGGCCGATCCAATCAGCCCCAGCATTTT. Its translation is CASNLQGRSNQPQHF.

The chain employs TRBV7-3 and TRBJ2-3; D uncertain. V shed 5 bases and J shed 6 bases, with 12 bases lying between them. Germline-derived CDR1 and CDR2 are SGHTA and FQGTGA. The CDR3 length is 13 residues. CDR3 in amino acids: CASSLKSGDTQYF. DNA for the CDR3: TGTGCCAGCAGCCTTAAATCCGGGGATACGCAGTATTTT.

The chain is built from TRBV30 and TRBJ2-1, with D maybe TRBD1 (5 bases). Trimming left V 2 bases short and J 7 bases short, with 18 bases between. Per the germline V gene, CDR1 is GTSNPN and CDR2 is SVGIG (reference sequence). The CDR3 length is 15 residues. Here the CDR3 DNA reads TGTGCCTGGAGTCCCAGGAATGCAGGGAAGAATGAGCAGTTCTTC. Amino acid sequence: CAWSPRNAGKNEQFF. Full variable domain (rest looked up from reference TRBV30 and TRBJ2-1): SQTIHQWPATLVQPVGSPLSLECTVEGTSNPNLYWYRQAAGRGLQLLFYSVGIGQISSEVPQNLSASRPQDRQFILSSKKLLLSDSGFYLCAWSPRNAGKNEQFFGPGTRLTVL.

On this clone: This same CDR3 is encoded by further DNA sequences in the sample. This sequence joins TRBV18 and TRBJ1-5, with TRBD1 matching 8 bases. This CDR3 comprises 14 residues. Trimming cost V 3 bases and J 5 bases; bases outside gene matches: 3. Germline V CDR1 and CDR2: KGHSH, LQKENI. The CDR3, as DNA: TGTGCCAGCTCACCTGGGACAGGAGATCAGCCCCAGCATTTT. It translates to CASSPGTGDQPQHF.

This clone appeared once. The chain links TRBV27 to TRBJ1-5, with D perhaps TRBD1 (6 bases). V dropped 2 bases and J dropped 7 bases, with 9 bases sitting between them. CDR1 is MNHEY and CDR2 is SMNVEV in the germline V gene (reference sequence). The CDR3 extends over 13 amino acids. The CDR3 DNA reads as TGTGCCAGCAGTTTAAACAGGGACCAGCCCCAGCATTTT. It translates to CASSLNRDQPQHF.

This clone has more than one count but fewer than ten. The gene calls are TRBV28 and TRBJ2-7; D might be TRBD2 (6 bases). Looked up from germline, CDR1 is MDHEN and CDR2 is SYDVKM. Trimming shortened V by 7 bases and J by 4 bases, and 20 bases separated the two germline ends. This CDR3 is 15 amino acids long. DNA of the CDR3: TGTGCCAGCACCTTGGGGGGTCCCCTAGGGTACGAGCAGTACTTC. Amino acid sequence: CASTLGGPLGYEQYF.

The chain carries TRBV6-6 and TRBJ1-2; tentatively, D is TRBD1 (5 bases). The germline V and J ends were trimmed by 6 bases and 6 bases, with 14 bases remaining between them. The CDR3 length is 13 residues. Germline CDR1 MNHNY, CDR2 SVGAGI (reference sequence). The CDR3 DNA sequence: TGTGCCAGCAGGGGGCCCGGGCAGGATGGCTACACCTTC. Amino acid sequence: CASRGPGQDGYTF.